Here is one T cell receptor (beta chain) with its context. The antigen this receptor binds is unknown. Base-call qualities are not available, and no considerably larger clone is one nucleotide away. Whole blood was collected in K2EDTA tubes by collaborating institutions according to the institutions' own protocols. For TCRbeta analysis, collaborator samples were shipped as frozen whole blood, as isolated PBMCs, or as DNA extracted from either sample type. The CDR3 starts with the cysteine, ends with the phenylalanine, and has 15 residues. Only CDR3 DNA remains: 45 bases, in frame from the first base. V sheds 0 bases and J sheds 2 bases, leaving 9 bases between their ends. According to the germline V gene, CDR1 reads SGDLS and CDR2 reads YYNGEE. The data belong to a study of blood T cell repertoires in COVID-19 (dated by TCRdb to the early 2020s). General notes on the study: Collaborator samples came from the United States, Italy and Spain and covered acute and convalescent phases of COVID-19. Where HLA class I and class II types were available, the types were taken from metadata supplied by the sample provider, not from assay-based typing. Sample metadata almost always included a de-identified subject ID, COVID-19 status, age in years and sex. The dataset comprised deeply sampled blood TCRbeta repertoires from subjects exposed to, actively infected with, or recovered from COVID-19. The prospective study material was composed of cDNA or gDNA derived from T cells, B-cell-depleted T cells, or PBMCs. The repertoires were released in a freely available public database intended as a resource for research on the immune response to SARS-CoV-2. The samples were drawn from the first 160 participants of the ongoing ImmuneRACE study and from roughly 1,300 subjects provided by 6 global collaborators.

What the research found in general, with its limitations: Clinical and demographic metadata were provided uncurated, with the amount varying by source and participant.

TCRbeta CDR3 regions were amplified from genomic DNA by means of the immunoSEQ Assay, a bias-controlled multiplex PCR. For the original study's pipeline: Within the assay, amplification of reference gene primers was used to estimate how many nucleated cells each sample contained. To quantify the absolute abundance of each unique TCRbeta CDR3 rearrangement, sequence reads were collapsed and filtered. For each sample, productive Simpson clonality was calculated as the square root of Simpson's diversity index over productive rearrangements. Imported from immuneACCESS, the table was reduced by TCRdb to in-frame sequences with V and J called. These copies leave out some clones; in studies compared against another copy, an unresolved V gene accounts for under half, and the cause of the remainder is not known. V and J calls and clone size are as listed in that table; D and trimming were resolved from the DNA. The sample table lists approximately 80,000 clones, under 85% of them with a count of one. The ten largest account for 9.5% to 10% of the sample.

Source material: peripheral blood. The sequence came from a human donor in a cohort sampled during active COVID-19. The chain links TRBV9 with TRBJ1-5; no D gene call is confident. The CDR3 protein: CASSVGQAGNQPQHF. The nucleotide sequence reads TGTGCCAGCAGCGTAGGCCAGGCCGGCAATCAGCCCCAGCATTTT.